This TCR beta chain was recovered during a study of shared clonotypes between healthy human individuals (dated by TCRdb to 2018 to 2021). Describing the broader study: The cohort included three men and a couple of women between 18 and 49 years of age. To estimate repertoire size and how much clonotypes are shared between individuals, the study performed deep sequencing of blood TCR repertoires from five healthy adults. Leukapheresis yielded between about 0.85 and 10 billion PBMCs per donor. Different laboratories and diverse techniques were used to prepare libraries and sequence TCR repertoires, to increase sequencing depth and limit assay-specific biases. For each donor, CD4 naive and CD4 memory were each run on three plates, CD8 naive on two plates, and CD8 memory on one plate.

As concerns this clone: No cognate antigen has been identified for it. No base qualities exist here, and no much larger clone lies one base off it.

General study outcomes and caveats: Clonotypes shared by all four sorted-subset donors showed higher generation probabilities than non-shared clonotypes. Because the study included only a small number of donors, the genetic and exposure-history diversity represented was limited. Larger estimated clonotype richness was generally found for naive subsets than for memory subsets. Even with the large sequencing depth, rarefaction of the sorted-subset datasets indicated that sequencing was incomplete. Pairwise subsampling indicated that sequencing depth was expected to affect the degree of clonotype sharing among donors. Roughly 5.2% of naive CD4, roughly 3.6% of naive CD8, approximately 2% of memory CD4, and about 0.4% of memory CD8 clonotypes were shared across several donors. Sampling was restricted to blood, and TCR repertoires in tissues likely differ from the TCR repertoires found in blood.

TCR CDR3 regions were amplified from genomic DNA by multiplex PCR using the deep immunoSEQ assay. Genomic DNA extracted from each cell subset was distributed evenly over all wells of several immunoSEQ 96-well plates, and each plate served as one replicate. For sorted subsets, about 220 ng of genomic DNA, equivalent to 30,000 or so T cell genomes, went into each replicate PCR. The purified libraries were quantified using a Qubit 3.0 fluorometer, sized with a Bioanalyzer 2100, and then quantified again using the KAPA Library Quantification kit. Every immunoSEQ 96-well plate was sequenced on a dedicated single-read 150-cycle Illumina NextSeq 550 flow cell. The authors' pipeline ran thus. The immunoSEQ output contained only junctional sequences without quality scores, so filtering could not match that applied to full-length reads. To assign V/J genes and CDR3, sequences were annotated against IMGT germline references using PyIR, a Python wrapper for IgBLAST v1.9. Reads with weak V/J assignments (E-value above 1e-6), missing CDR3, stop codons, out-of-frame junctions, or ambiguous translated residues were removed. V3J clonotypes were defined as sequences sharing the same inferred V gene, J gene, and CDR3 amino acid sequence. Percentage overlap between repertoires was computed as shared unique clonotypes divided by the size of the smaller repertoire. Repertoire richness was assessed with RTK rarefaction, the Chao1 estimator, and Recon v2.1 estimates of unobserved clonotypes. Generation probabilities for all TCRbeta clonotypes obtained by the gDNA method from several donors were computed using OLGA. Sourced from immuneACCESS, this table was stored by TCRdb with only in-frame sequences that have V and J called. A share of the clones is absent; for the studies checked, an unresolved V gene accounts for under half, and the remainder has no known explanation. From that table come the V and J calls and clone size; the DNA was used to work out D and trimming. This sample has approximately 2,300,000 clones in its table, and less than 95% of those were observed once. Approximately 0.41% of the sample rests with the top ten.

CDR1 and CDR2, looked up from the germline V gene (reference sequence), are LNHDA and SQIVND. Ends trimmed: V by 7 bases, J by 7 bases; bases unmatched to a gene: 9. The CDR3 spans 13 residues, from the cysteine through the phenylalanine. Only the CDR3 portion is preserved as DNA: 39 bases, with reading frame beginning at the first base. The donors were healthy, HIV-negative adults who had no recently reported acute infections or vaccinations. All donors were Caucasian adults living in Nashville, Tennessee, USA. CD4+ T cells were enriched through magnetic negative selection, after which naive cells were positively selected on CD45RA and the remaining negative fraction served as the memory subset. After blood collection by leukapheresis, PBMCs were isolated using Ficoll-Histopaque density gradient centrifugation and then cryopreserved in the vapor phase of liquid nitrogen. Analytical flow cytometry was used to check the purity and quantity of every magnetically sorted T cell population. Each sorted fraction had its genomic DNA isolated and then quantified by UV absorbance on a Nanodrop 2000c.

The rearranged segments are TRBV19 and TRBJ1-2, with TRBD1 matching 7 junction bases. The TCR was taken from a man aged 18 to 35 in good health. Some clones in this sample may be carry-over from other donors' samples. Sequenced sample: naive CD4+ T cells from PBMCs. What this sample's cell subset or site label stands for: CD45RA+ positively selected. The CDR3 protein is CASKGQLYGGYTF. The DNA sequence follows: TGTGCCAGTAAGGGACAGCTGTATGGTGGCTACACCTTC.